The 5 T cell receptor beta chains below all came from one sample that was sequenced in a study of CD8+ T cells in alopecia areata. The treatment here: oral pan-JAK inhibitor, 5-10 mg twice daily. It was cDNA, reverse transcribed from extracted RNA, that served as the sequencing template. Sequencing used immunoSEQ multiplex PCR; TCRdb keeps in-frame clones, though not all of them. The repertoire holds about 190,000 clones, with around 65% as singletons. This sample comprised CD4+ T cells sorted from blood, obtained at week 4, from a patient treated with tofacitinib. The source is a human donor with alopecia areata.

In the case of this clone: Other nucleotide sequences in the sample specify the same CDR3. The V and J genes are TRBV29-1 and TRBJ1-1; D gene ambiguous. The CDR3 extends over 9 amino acids. Trimming removed 2 bases at V and 8 bases at J, with 3 bases between. In germline, CDR1 is SQVTM, CDR2 ANQGSEA. The CDR3 here is CSVEREAFF. The CDR3 nucleotides read TGCAGCGTTGAAAGGGAAGCTTTCTTT.

CDR3 amino acids: CASSSTGLETYGYTF. As DNA, the CDR3 is TGTGCCAGCAGCTCGACAGGGCTAGAAACATATGGCTACACCTTC. The chain has TRBV5-6 and TRBJ1-2, with TRBD1 matching 7 bases. Germline loops: CDR1 SGHDT, CDR2 YYEEEE. The CDR3 runs to 15 residues. Trimming took 3 bases from V and 5 from J; bases not matched to a gene: 10.

The chain is built from TRBV4-3 and TRBJ2-3, with D perhaps matching TRBD2 (6 bases). With 2 bases removed from V and 9 bases from J, the gap between germline ends came to 15 bases. Looked up from germline, CDR1 is LGHNA and CDR2 is YSLEER. The CDR3 is 14 amino acids. In nucleotides, the CDR3 is TGCGCCAGCAGCCAACGAGAAGGGGCGGGGACGCAGTATTTT. As protein: CASSQREGAGTQYF.

The CDR3 region is CSAEAGGALDYTF. DNA of the CDR3: TGCAGCGCTGAGGCGGGGGGCGCGTTAGACTACACCTTC. V gene TRBV29-1 combines with J gene TRBJ1-2, with D possibly matching TRBD1 (6 bases). This CDR3 is 13 amino acids long. Germline loops: CDR1 SQVTM, CDR2 ANQGSEA. The V end was cut by 7 bases, the J end by 10 bases, with 22 bases between. The variable domain in full, with the rest retrieved from reference TRBV29-1 and TRBJ1-2, is SAVISQKPSRDICQRGTSLTIQCQVDSQVTMMFWYRQQPGQSLTLIATANQGSEATYESGFVIDKFPISRPNLTFSTLTVSNMSPEDSSIYLCSAEAGGALDYTFGSGTRLTVV.

This clone was seen more than once but under ten times. The CDR3 reads CASSGSGTVSYEQYF. As DNA, the CDR3 is TGTGCCAGTTCCGGGTCCGGGACGGTCTCCTACGAGCAGTACTTC. The chain employs TRBV19 and TRBJ2-7, with D perhaps given as TRBD1 or TRBD2 (5 bases each). The CDR3 has 15 residues. Germline V gene lookup returns CDR1 LNHDA and CDR2 SQIVND (reference sequence). Trimming removed 8 bases from V and 0 bases from J, with 17 bases in between.